This entry describes one T cell receptor (beta chain). These data are taken from a study of technical replicates of blood from several donors. Trimming took off 4 bases at V and 8 bases at J, with 16 bases between the two ends. CDR1 and CDR2 from the germline V gene are SGDLS and YYNGEE. The CDR3 loop spans 14 amino acids. TCRdb keeps only in-frame clones here, not all; method: immunoSEQ multiplex PCR. Here the sample spans about 100,000 clones, approximately 96% being singletons. The chain uses TRBV9 and TRBJ2-1, with TRBD1 as a possible D gene (5 bases). The sequenced sample was T cells isolated from PBMCs. This clonotype was obtained from a human donor in good health. CDR3 DNA sequence: TGTGCCAGCAGCCTAAGGGGTGGGGCCGATGAGCAGTTCTTC. Amino acids: CASSLRGGADEQFF. Full variable domain (outside the CDR3, taken from reference TRBV9 and TRBJ2-1): DSGVTQTPKHLITATGQRVTLRCSPRSGDLSVYWYQQSLDQGLQFLIQYYNGEERAKGNILERFSAQQFPDLHSELNLSSLELGDSALYFCASSLRGGADEQFFGPGTRLTVL.